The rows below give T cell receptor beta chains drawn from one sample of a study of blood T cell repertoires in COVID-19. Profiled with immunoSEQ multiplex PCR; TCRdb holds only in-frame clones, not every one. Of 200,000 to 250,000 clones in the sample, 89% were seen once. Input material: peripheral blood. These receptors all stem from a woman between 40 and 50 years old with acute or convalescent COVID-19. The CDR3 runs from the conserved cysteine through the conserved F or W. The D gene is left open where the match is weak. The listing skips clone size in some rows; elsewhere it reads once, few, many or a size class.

cdr3_aa: CAWSVSRGAFF; cdr3_nt: TGTGCCTGGAGTGTTAGCCGCGGAGCTTTCTTT; v_call: TRBV30; clone_size: NA; d_call: NA; cdr3_length: 11; j_call: TRBJ1-1
cdr3_aa: CASSSQGGETQYF; cdr3_nt: TGTGCCAGCAGCTCCCAGGGTGGAGAGACCCAGTACTTC; v_call: TRBV5-4; clone_size: once; d_call: NA; cdr3_length: 13; j_call: TRBJ2-5
cdr3_aa: CASTAESNTEAFF; cdr3_nt: TGTGCCAGCACCGCAGAATCGAACACTGAAGCTTTCTTT; v_call: TRBV2; clone_size: NA; d_call: NA; cdr3_length: 13; j_call: TRBJ1-1
cdr3_aa: CAITSLRGTGNGYTF; cdr3_nt: TGTGCCATCACGTCCCTAAGAGGAACGGGTAATGGCTACACCTTC; v_call: TRBV10-3; clone_size: NA; d_call: NA; cdr3_length: 15; j_call: TRBJ1-2
cdr3_aa: CASSLIRGGGAGDTQYF; cdr3_nt: TGTGCCAGCAGCTTAATCCGTGGCGGGGGGGCCGGAGATACGCAGTATTTT; v_call: TRBV11-2; clone_size: NA; d_call: TRBD2; cdr3_length: 17; j_call: TRBJ2-3
cdr3_aa: CASSPRERGLEGTQYF; cdr3_nt: TGTGCCAGCAGCCCTAGGGAGCGGGGGCTCGAAGGGACCCAGTACTTC; v_call: TRBV7-2; clone_size: NA; d_call: TRBD2; cdr3_length: 16; j_call: TRBJ2-5
cdr3_aa: CASRPDGQGGGYTF; cdr3_nt: TGTGCCAGCAGACCTGACGGACAGGGGGGTGGCTACACCTTC; v_call: TRBV6-4; clone_size: NA; d_call: TRBD1; cdr3_length: 14; j_call: TRBJ1-2
cdr3_aa: CASSQEYVRDGLAYLDF; cdr3_nt: TGTGCCAGCAGCCAAGAATATGTAAGGGACGGACTAGCCTATTTGGACTTC; v_call: TRBV4-2; clone_size: once; d_call: TRBD2; cdr3_length: 17; j_call: TRBJ2-4
cdr3_aa: CASSPSIHNTEAFF; cdr3_nt: TGTGCCAGCAGCCCATCTATCCATAACACTGAAGCTTTCTTT; v_call: TRBV7-8; clone_size: NA; d_call: NA; cdr3_length: 14; j_call: TRBJ1-1
cdr3_aa: CASSYGAGGLGWRAKNIQYF; cdr3_nt: TGCGCCAGCAGCTACGGCGCGGGGGGGCTTGGATGGAGAGCCAAAAACATTCAGTACTTC; v_call: TRBV5-1; clone_size: NA; d_call: TRBD2; cdr3_length: 20; j_call: TRBJ2-4
cdr3_aa: CASSVGTGGKKLFF; cdr3_nt: TGTGCCAGCAGCGTTGGGACAGGGGGTAAAAAACTGTTTTTT; v_call: TRBV9; clone_size: NA; d_call: TRBD1; cdr3_length: 14; j_call: TRBJ1-4
cdr3_aa: CASSQEGGWNTIYF; cdr3_nt: TGCGCCAGCAGCCAAGAAGGGGGTTGGAACACCATATATTTT; v_call: TRBV4-1; clone_size: NA; d_call: NA; cdr3_length: 14; j_call: TRBJ1-3
cdr3_aa: CASRPQGGDTEAFF; cdr3_nt: TGTGCCAGCAGACCACAGGGGGGAGACACTGAAGCTTTCTTT; v_call: TRBV6-4; clone_size: NA; d_call: TRBD1; cdr3_length: 14; j_call: TRBJ1-1
cdr3_aa: CASSPGGGRTDTQYF; cdr3_nt: TGTGCCAGCAGCCCTGGGGGGGGACGCACAGATACGCAGTATTTT; v_call: TRBV5-4; clone_size: NA; d_call: TRBD2; cdr3_length: 15; j_call: TRBJ2-3
cdr3_aa: CASSRDSLGSPLHF; cdr3_nt: TGTGCCAGCAGTCGAGACAGTCTCGGGTCACCCCTCCACTTT; v_call: TRBV6-5; clone_size: NA; d_call: NA; cdr3_length: 14; j_call: TRBJ1-6
cdr3_aa: CASSSGQTHSPLHF; cdr3_nt: TGTGCCAGCAGCTCGGGACAGACCCATTCACCCCTCCACTTT; v_call: TRBV11-3; clone_size: NA; d_call: TRBD1; cdr3_length: 14; j_call: TRBJ1-6
cdr3_aa: CASSRGLALDTQYF; cdr3_nt: TGCGCCAGCTCCCGGGGACTAGCGTTAGATACGCAGTATTTT; v_call: TRBV4-1; clone_size: NA; d_call: TRBD2; cdr3_length: 14; j_call: TRBJ2-3
cdr3_aa: CAWRPQGAQYGYTF; cdr3_nt: TGTGCCTGGAGACCACAGGGGGCTCAGTATGGCTACACCTTC; v_call: TRBV30; clone_size: NA; d_call: TRBD1; cdr3_length: 14; j_call: TRBJ1-2
cdr3_aa: CASSSLGQGMDGYTF; cdr3_nt: TGTGCCAGCAGTTCCTTGGGACAGGGAATGGATGGCTACACCTTC; v_call: TRBV27; clone_size: few; d_call: TRBD1; cdr3_length: 15; j_call: TRBJ1-2
cdr3_aa: CASSQWTGGNQPQHF; cdr3_nt: TGTGCCAGCAGCCAATGGACAGGGGGCAATCAGCCCCAGCATTTT; v_call: TRBV7-2; clone_size: NA; d_call: TRBD1; cdr3_length: 15; j_call: TRBJ1-5
cdr3_aa: CATSRELAGGTQYF; cdr3_nt: TGTGCCACCAGCAGAGAACTAGCGGGAGGTACGCAGTATTTT; v_call: TRBV15; clone_size: NA; d_call: TRBD2; cdr3_length: 14; j_call: TRBJ2-3
cdr3_aa: CASSFGQGSQPQHF; cdr3_nt: TGTGCCAGCAGTTTTGGACAGGGTAGTCAGCCCCAGCATTTT; v_call: TRBV5-6; clone_size: NA; d_call: TRBD1; cdr3_length: 14; j_call: TRBJ1-5
cdr3_aa: CASSARRTGFYGYTF; cdr3_nt: TGTGCCAGCAGCGCGAGAAGGACAGGCTTTTATGGCTACACCTTC; v_call: TRBV5-6; clone_size: NA; d_call: TRBD1; cdr3_length: 15; j_call: TRBJ1-2
cdr3_aa: CASSLAGGGLSYNEQFF; cdr3_nt: TGTGCCAGCAGCTTAGCTGGCGGGGGCCTCTCCTACAATGAGCAGTTCTTC; v_call: TRBV7-8; clone_size: NA; d_call: NA; cdr3_length: 17; j_call: TRBJ2-1
cdr3_aa: CAISEWAQGGSTDTQYF; cdr3_nt: TGTGCCATCAGTGAGTGGGCCCAGGGGGGTAGCACAGATACGCAGTATTTT; v_call: TRBV10-3; clone_size: NA; d_call: NA; cdr3_length: 17; j_call: TRBJ2-3
cdr3_aa: CASSGGGLLDTQYF; cdr3_nt: TGTGCCAGCAGCGGAGGAGGTCTTCTTGATACGCAGTATTTT; v_call: TRBV9; clone_size: NA; d_call: NA; cdr3_length: 14; j_call: TRBJ2-3
cdr3_aa: CASSLFPGNNEQFF; cdr3_nt: TGCGCCAGCAGCTTGTTCCCAGGGAACAATGAGCAGTTCTTC; v_call: TRBV5-1; clone_size: NA; d_call: NA; cdr3_length: 14; j_call: TRBJ2-1
cdr3_aa: CASSLGGRGSSPLHF; cdr3_nt: TGCGCCAGCAGCTTGGGGGGCAGGGGGTCTTCACCCCTCCACTTT; v_call: TRBV5-1; clone_size: NA; d_call: TRBD1; cdr3_length: 15; j_call: TRBJ1-6
cdr3_aa: CASTKTGATLTEAFF; cdr3_nt: TGTGCCAGCACCAAGACAGGGGCGACCCTAACTGAAGCTTTCTTT; v_call: TRBV6-5; clone_size: NA; d_call: TRBD1; cdr3_length: 15; j_call: TRBJ1-1
cdr3_aa: CAISEFRDRASNYGYTF; cdr3_nt: TGTGCCATCAGTGAATTTCGGGACAGGGCGTCTAACTATGGCTACACCTTC; v_call: TRBV10-3; clone_size: NA; d_call: TRBD1; cdr3_length: 17; j_call: TRBJ1-2
cdr3_aa: CASSHSYNSPLHF; cdr3_nt: TGTGCCAGCAGCCATAGTTATAATTCACCCCTCCACTTT; v_call: TRBV12-3/TRBV12-4; clone_size: NA; d_call: NA; cdr3_length: 13; j_call: TRBJ1-6
cdr3_aa: CASGPMLQGEAKNIQYF; cdr3_nt: TGCGCCAGCGGACCGATGCTTCAGGGGGAAGCCAAAAACATTCAGTACTTC; v_call: TRBV4-1; clone_size: NA; d_call: TRBD1; cdr3_length: 17; j_call: TRBJ2-4
cdr3_aa: CASSLVRGLNYGYTF; cdr3_nt: TGTGCCAGCAGCTTGGTTCGTGGCCTCAACTATGGCTACACCTTC; v_call: TRBV11-2; clone_size: NA; d_call: NA; cdr3_length: 15; j_call: TRBJ1-2
cdr3_aa: CASSDSYSNQPQHF; cdr3_nt: TGCGCCAGCAGTGACAGTTATAGCAATCAGCCCCAGCATTTT; v_call: TRBV10-2; clone_size: NA; d_call: NA; cdr3_length: 14; j_call: TRBJ1-5
cdr3_aa: CASSPTVEGKLFF; cdr3_nt: TGTGCCAGCAGCCCAACGGTAGAGGGAAAACTGTTTTTT; v_call: TRBV27; clone_size: NA; d_call: NA; cdr3_length: 13; j_call: TRBJ1-4
cdr3_aa: CASSLGGPNEQFF; cdr3_nt: TGCGCCAGCAGCTTGGGAGGTCCCAATGAGCAGTTCTTC; v_call: TRBV5-1; clone_size: NA; d_call: NA; cdr3_length: 13; j_call: TRBJ2-1
cdr3_aa: CAWTRLWGGKKKLFF; cdr3_nt: TGTGCCTGGACCAGGTTGTGGGGGGGGAAGAAAAAACTGTTTTTT; v_call: TRBV30; clone_size: NA; d_call: NA; cdr3_length: 15; j_call: TRBJ1-4
cdr3_aa: CASSSMGGYGYTF; cdr3_nt: TGTGCCAGCAGCTCAATGGGGGGCTATGGCTACACCTTC; v_call: TRBV5-6; clone_size: NA; d_call: NA; cdr3_length: 13; j_call: TRBJ1-2
cdr3_aa: CARRGGGQGSGANVLTF; cdr3_nt: TGTGCCCGCCGTGGGGGGGGACAGGGTTCCGGGGCCAACGTCCTGACTTTC; v_call: TRBV25-1; clone_size: NA; d_call: TRBD1; cdr3_length: 17; j_call: TRBJ2-6
cdr3_aa: CASSFTRSGGGETQYF; cdr3_nt: TGTGCCAGCAGCTTTACCCGCTCGGGGGGGGGAGAGACCCAGTACTTC; v_call: TRBV7-9; clone_size: NA; d_call: TRBD2; cdr3_length: 16; j_call: TRBJ2-5
cdr3_aa: CASSSRRLAGVTDTQYF; cdr3_nt: TGTGCCAGTAGTTCGCGTCGACTAGCGGGGGTTACAGATACGCAGTATTTT; v_call: TRBV19; clone_size: NA; d_call: TRBD2; cdr3_length: 17; j_call: TRBJ2-3
cdr3_aa: CASSVADRLDIQYF; cdr3_nt: TGTGCCAGCAGCGTAGCGGACAGACTCGACATTCAGTACTTC; v_call: TRBV9; clone_size: NA; d_call: NA; cdr3_length: 14; j_call: TRBJ2-4
cdr3_aa: CASSHGGGVNSPLHF; cdr3_nt: TGTGCCAGCAGCCACGGCGGGGGTGTCAATTCACCCCTCCACTTT; v_call: TRBV7-2; clone_size: NA; d_call: NA; cdr3_length: 15; j_call: TRBJ1-6
cdr3_aa: CASKRQVYSNQPQHF; cdr3_nt: TGCGCCAGCAAACGACAGGTGTATAGCAATCAGCCCCAGCATTTT; v_call: TRBV4-1; clone_size: NA; d_call: NA; cdr3_length: 15; j_call: TRBJ1-5
cdr3_aa: CASSREGVETQYF; cdr3_nt: TGTGCCAGCAGCCGCGAAGGGGTAGAGACCCAGTACTTC; v_call: TRBV3-1/TRBV3-2; clone_size: NA; d_call: NA; cdr3_length: 13; j_call: TRBJ2-5
cdr3_aa: CASSSYGVSGDTQYF; cdr3_nt: TGTGCCAGCAGCTCGTACGGGGTTTCGGGGGATACGCAGTATTTT; v_call: TRBV5-5; clone_size: NA; d_call: NA; cdr3_length: 15; j_call: TRBJ2-3
cdr3_aa: CASRGDFHNEQFF; cdr3_nt: TGTGCCAGCAGAGGGGACTTCCACAATGAGCAGTTCTTC; v_call: TRBV12-3/TRBV12-4; clone_size: NA; d_call: NA; cdr3_length: 13; j_call: TRBJ2-1
cdr3_aa: CASSTDSPGTQYF; cdr3_nt: TGTGCCAGCAGTACCGACAGCCCCGGGACCCAGTACTTC; v_call: TRBV7-6; clone_size: NA; d_call: NA; cdr3_length: 13; j_call: TRBJ2-5
cdr3_aa: CASSFSRRSGAFF; cdr3_nt: TGTGCCAGCAGCTTCAGTCGGAGGTCTGGGGCTTTCTTT; v_call: TRBV11-3; clone_size: NA; d_call: NA; cdr3_length: 13; j_call: TRBJ1-1
cdr3_aa: CASSDSSPTGELFF; cdr3_nt: TGTGCCAGCAGTGACTCGAGCCCGACCGGGGAGCTGTTTTTT; v_call: TRBV6-4; clone_size: few; d_call: NA; cdr3_length: 14; j_call: TRBJ2-2
cdr3_aa: CASSPYSGGPQETQYF; cdr3_nt: TGTGCCAGCTCACCGTACTCGGGGGGCCCCCAAGAGACCCAGTACTTC; v_call: TRBV18; clone_size: NA; d_call: NA; cdr3_length: 16; j_call: TRBJ2-5
cdr3_aa: CASTRTMEAFF; cdr3_nt: TGTGCCAGCACCAGAACCATGGAAGCTTTCTTT; v_call: TRBV12-3/TRBV12-4; clone_size: NA; d_call: NA; cdr3_length: 11; j_call: TRBJ1-1
cdr3_aa: CASARDNLSHQPQHF; cdr3_nt: TGTGCCAGCGCCCGGGACAACCTGTCCCATCAGCCCCAGCATTTT; v_call: TRBV2; clone_size: NA; d_call: NA; cdr3_length: 15; j_call: TRBJ1-5
cdr3_aa: CASSSRVQNNYGYTF; cdr3_nt: TGTGCCAGCAGTTCCCGGGTCCAAAACAACTATGGCTACACCTTC; v_call: TRBV27; clone_size: NA; d_call: NA; cdr3_length: 15; j_call: TRBJ1-2